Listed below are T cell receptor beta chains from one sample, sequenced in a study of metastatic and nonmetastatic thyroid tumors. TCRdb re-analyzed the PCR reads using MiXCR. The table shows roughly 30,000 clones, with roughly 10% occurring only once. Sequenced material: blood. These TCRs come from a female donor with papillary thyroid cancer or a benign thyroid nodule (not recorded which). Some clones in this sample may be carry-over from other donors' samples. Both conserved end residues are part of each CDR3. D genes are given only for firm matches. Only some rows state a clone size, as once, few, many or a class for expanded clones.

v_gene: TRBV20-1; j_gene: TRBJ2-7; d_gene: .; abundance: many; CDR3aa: CSAREGGSYEQYF; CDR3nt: TGCAGTGCTAGAGAGGGCGGCTCCTACGAGCAGTACTTC
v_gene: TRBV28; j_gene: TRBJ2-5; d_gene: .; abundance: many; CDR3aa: CASSLRGGQETQYF; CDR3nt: TGTGCCAGCAGTTTAAGAGGGGGCCAAGAGACCCAGTACTTC
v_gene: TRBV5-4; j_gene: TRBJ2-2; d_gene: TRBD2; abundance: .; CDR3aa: CASSAGLGVGELFF; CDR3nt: TGTGCCAGCAGCGCGGGACTAGGGGTCGGGGAGCTGTTTTTT
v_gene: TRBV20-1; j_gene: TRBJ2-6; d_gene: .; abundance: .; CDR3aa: CSARDGGGANVLTF; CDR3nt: TGCAGTGCTAGAGATGGAGGGGGGGCCAACGTCCTGACTTTC
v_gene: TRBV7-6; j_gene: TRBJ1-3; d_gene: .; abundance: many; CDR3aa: CASSRTAGNTIYF; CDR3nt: TGTGCCAGCAGCCGGACAGCTGGAAACACCATATATTTT
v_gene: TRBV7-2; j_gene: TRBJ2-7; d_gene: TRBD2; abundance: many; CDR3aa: CASSFTSGAFYEQYF; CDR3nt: TGTGCCAGCAGCTTTACTAGCGGGGCCTTCTACGAGCAGTACTTC
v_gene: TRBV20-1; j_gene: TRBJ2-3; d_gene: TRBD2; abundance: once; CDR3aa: CSGGTSAGGDTQYF; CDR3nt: TGCAGTGGAGGGACCTCTGCGGGAGGGGATACGCAGTATTTT
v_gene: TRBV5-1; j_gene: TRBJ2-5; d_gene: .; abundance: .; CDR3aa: CASSLRAGIGETQYF; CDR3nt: TGCGCCAGCAGCCTAAGAGCGGGTATAGGGGAGACCCAGTACTTC
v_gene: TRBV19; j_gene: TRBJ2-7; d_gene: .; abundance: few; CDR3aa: CASSIIPDRLDF; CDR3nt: TGTGCCAGTAGTATAATCCCAGACCGGCTGGACTTC
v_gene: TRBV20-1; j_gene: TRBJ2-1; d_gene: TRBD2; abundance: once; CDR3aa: CSAGLGRDDEQFF; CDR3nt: TGCAGTGCTGGATTGGGGAGGGACGATGAGCAGTTCTTC
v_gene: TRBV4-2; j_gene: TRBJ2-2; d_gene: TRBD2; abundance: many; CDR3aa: CASSQEQEREIAGELFF; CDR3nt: TGTGCCAGCAGCCAAGAACAGGAGCGGGAGATCGCCGGGGAGCTGTTTTTT
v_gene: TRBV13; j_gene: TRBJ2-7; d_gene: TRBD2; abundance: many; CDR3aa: CASSSRTSGRNEQYF; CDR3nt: TGTGCCAGCAGCTCCCGGACTAGCGGGAGGAACGAGCAGTACTTC
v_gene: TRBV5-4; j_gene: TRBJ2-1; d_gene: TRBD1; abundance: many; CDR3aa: CASSLGARGSSYNEQFF; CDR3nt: TGTGCCAGCAGCTTGGGGGCCAGGGGGAGCTCCTACAATGAGCAGTTCTTC
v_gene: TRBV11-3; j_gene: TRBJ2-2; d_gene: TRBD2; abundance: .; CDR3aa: CASSFTLAGAGELFF; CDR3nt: TGTGCCAGCAGCTTTACACTAGCGGGCGCCGGGGAGCTGTTTTTT
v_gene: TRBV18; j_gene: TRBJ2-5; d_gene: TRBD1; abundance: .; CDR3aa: CASSRQGGYQETQCF; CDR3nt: TGTGCCAGCTCACGACAGGGGGGATACCAAGAGACCCAGTGCTTC
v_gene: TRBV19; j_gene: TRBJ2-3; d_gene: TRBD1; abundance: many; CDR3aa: CASSADRGITDTQYF; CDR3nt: TGTGCCAGTAGTGCGGACAGGGGAATAACAGATACGCAGTATTTT
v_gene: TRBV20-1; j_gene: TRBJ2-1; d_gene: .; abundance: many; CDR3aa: CSASHYNEQFF; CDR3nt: TGCAGTGCTAGCCACTACAATGAGCAGTTCTTC
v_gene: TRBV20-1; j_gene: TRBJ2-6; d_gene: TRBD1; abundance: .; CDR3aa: CSARDRGTGGLSGANVLTF; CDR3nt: TGCAGTGCTAGAGATCGAGGGACAGGGGGCCTCTCTGGGGCCAACGTCCTGACTTTC
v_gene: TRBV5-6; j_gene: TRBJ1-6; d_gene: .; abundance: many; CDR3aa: CASTSAGTQRDSDNSPLHF; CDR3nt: TGTGCCAGCACTAGCGCCGGGACGCAGCGTGATTCGGATAATTCACCCCTCCACTTT
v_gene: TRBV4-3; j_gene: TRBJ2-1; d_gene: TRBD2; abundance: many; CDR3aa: CASSQARAGGLYNEQFF; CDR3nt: TGCGCCAGCAGCCAAGCTCGAGCGGGAGGTTTATACAATGAGCAGTTCTTC
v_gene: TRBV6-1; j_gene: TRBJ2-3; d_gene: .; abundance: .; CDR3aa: CASRHEAGYQPQYF; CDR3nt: TGTGCCAGCAGGCACGAGGCAGGGTATCAGCCCCAGTATTTT
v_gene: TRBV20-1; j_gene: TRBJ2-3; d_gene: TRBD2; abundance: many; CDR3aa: CSAGPGTSGSSSTDTQYF; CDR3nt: TGCAGTGCTGGCCCCGGGACTAGCGGGTCTTCTAGCACAGATACGCAGTATTTT
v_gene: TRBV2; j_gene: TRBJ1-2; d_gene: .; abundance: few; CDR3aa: CASSEALVRRYTF; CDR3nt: TGTGCCAGCAGTGAAGCCCTGGTTAGGCGCTACACCTTC
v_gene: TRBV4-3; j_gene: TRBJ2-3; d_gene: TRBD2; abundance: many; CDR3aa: CASSQELAGGTDTQYF; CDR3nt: TGCGCCAGCAGCCAAGAACTAGCGGGGGGCACAGATACGCAGTATTTT
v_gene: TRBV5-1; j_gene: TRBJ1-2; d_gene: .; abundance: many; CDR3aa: CASSPIPGGYTF; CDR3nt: TGCGCCAGCAGCCCGATCCCGGGTGGCTACACCTTC
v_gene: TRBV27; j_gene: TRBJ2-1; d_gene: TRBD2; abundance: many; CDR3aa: CASSLSGTSGRNEQFF; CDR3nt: TGTGCCAGCAGTCTTTCCGGGACTAGCGGAAGGAATGAGCAGTTCTTC
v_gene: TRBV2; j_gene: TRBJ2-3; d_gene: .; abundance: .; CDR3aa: CASTPHGFDTDTQYF; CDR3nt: TGTGCCAGCACCCCGCATGGATTTGACACAGATACGCAGTATTTT
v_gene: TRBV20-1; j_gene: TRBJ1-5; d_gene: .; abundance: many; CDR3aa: CSAREWRAGTQQPQHF; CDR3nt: TGCAGTGCTAGAGAGTGGCGTGCCGGCACACAGCAGCCCCAGCATTTT
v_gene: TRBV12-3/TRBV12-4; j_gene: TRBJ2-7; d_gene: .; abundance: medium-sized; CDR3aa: CASSSGTGTYEQYF; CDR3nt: TGTGCCAGCAGTTCCGGGACTGGAACCTACGAGCAGTACTTC
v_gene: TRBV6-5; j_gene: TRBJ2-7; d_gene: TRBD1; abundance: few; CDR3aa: CASSYLGQGHSYEQYF; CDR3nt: TGTGCCAGCAGTTACTTGGGACAGGGCCACTCCTACGAGCAGTACTTC
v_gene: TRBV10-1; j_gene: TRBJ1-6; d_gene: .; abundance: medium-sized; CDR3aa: CASSAGVGESPLHF; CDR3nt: TGCGCCAGCAGCGCAGGGGTGGGCGAATCACCCCTCCACTTT
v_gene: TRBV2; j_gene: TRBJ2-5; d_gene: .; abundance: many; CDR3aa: CASSEAGGVGETQYF; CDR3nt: TGTGCCAGCAGTGAAGCCGGGGGAGTCGGGGAGACCCAGTACTTC
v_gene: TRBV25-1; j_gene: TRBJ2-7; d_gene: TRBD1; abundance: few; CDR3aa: CATTTGFEQYF; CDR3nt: TGTGCCACCACGACAGGGTTCGAGCAGTACTTC